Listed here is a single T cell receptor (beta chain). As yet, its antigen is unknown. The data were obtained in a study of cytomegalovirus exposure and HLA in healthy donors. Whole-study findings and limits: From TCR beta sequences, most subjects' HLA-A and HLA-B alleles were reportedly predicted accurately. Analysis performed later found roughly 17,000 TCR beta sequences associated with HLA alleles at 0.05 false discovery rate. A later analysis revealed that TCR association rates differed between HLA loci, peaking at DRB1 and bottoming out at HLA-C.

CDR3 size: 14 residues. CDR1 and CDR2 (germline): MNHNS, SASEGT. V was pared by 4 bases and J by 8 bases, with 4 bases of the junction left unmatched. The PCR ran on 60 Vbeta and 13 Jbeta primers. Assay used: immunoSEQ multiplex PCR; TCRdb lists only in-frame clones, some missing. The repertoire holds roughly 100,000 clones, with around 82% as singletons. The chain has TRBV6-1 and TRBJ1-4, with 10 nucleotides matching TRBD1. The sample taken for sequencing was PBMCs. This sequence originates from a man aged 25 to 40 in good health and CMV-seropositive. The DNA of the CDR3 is TGTGCCAGCAGTGGGACAGGGGGAGGAGAAAAACTGTTTTTT. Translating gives CASSGTGGGEKLFF.